The 30 T cell receptor beta chains listed next were all sequenced from one sample in a study of T-cell reconstitution after alpha-beta-depleted transplantation in children. As it was prepared, the TCRbeta library received unique molecular identifiers. TCRdb reanalysed the PCR reads using MiXCR and keeps one entry per CDR3 protein. The data show roughly 670,000 distinct CDR3 sequences, around 13% seen once. The sequencing used PBMCs, collected before TCRalphabeta/CD19-depleted stem cell transplant. The source of these receptors is a girl aged 2 to 10 with congenital amegakaryocytic thrombocytopenia, due to receive a stem cell transplant.

This clonotype was observed a handful of times. V gene TRBV12-3 or TRBV12-4 combines with J gene TRBJ1-5; D possibly corresponds to TRBD1 (6 bases). V lost 6 bases, J lost 3 bases, and 18 bases lay in between. The CDR3 sequence is 16 residues long. The CDR3: CASSAGTNSLNQPQHF. Written as DNA, the CDR3 is TGTGCCAGCAGCGCTGGGACAAACAGCCTCAATCAGCCCCAGCATTTT.

This clonotype was seen only a few times. The chain employs TRBV20-1 and TRBJ2-5; TRBD2 matches at 12 bases. The CDR3 is 14 amino acids. Trimming at V came to 3 bases and at J to 5 bases, leaving 4 bases not matched to a gene. Germline V gene data show CDR1 as DFQATT and CDR2 as SNEGSKA (reference sequence). The CDR3: CSARLAGGGETQYF. CDR3 nucleotides: TGCAGTGCTAGGCTAGCGGGAGGGGGCGAGACCCAGTACTTC.

This clonotype turned up a few times. The chain recombines TRBV3-1 with TRBJ2-1, with D possibly called TRBD1 or TRBD2 (5 bases each). The CDR3 sequence is 14 residues long. Germline V gene lookup returns CDR1 LGHDT and CDR2 YNNKEL (reference sequence). Trimming left V 4 bases short and J 8 bases short, with 15 bases between. DNA for the CDR3: TGTGCCAGCAGCCTCCGGGACCTGGACTATGAGCAGTTCTTC. Protein product: CASSLRDLDYEQFF.

This clonotype was recorded a few times. The genes are TRBV5-1 and TRBJ1-1; no reliable D call. Trimming pared 0 bases from V and 3 bases from J, leaving 9 bases between. The CDR3 runs to 14 residues. CDR1 SGHRS and CDR2 YFSETQ come from the germline V gene. The CDR3: CASSLVGVDTEAFF. In nucleotides, the CDR3 is TGCGCCAGCAGCTTGGTTGGGGTTGACACTGAAGCTTTCTTT.

Only a few counts were recorded for this clonotype. The chain joins TRBV5-1 to TRBJ2-3, with D unclear. Germline V gene lookup returns CDR1 SGHRS and CDR2 YFSETQ. The V gene lost 4 bases and the J gene lost 3 bases, with 12 bases spanning the gap. The CDR3 extends over 14 amino acids. DNA of the CDR3: TGCGCCAGCAGCCCCCCGGAACCGACAGATACGCAGTATTTT. It specifies CASSPPEPTDTQYF.

V gene TRBV20-1 combines with J gene TRBJ1-4; D gene ambiguous. The length of the CDR3 is 13 residues. Germline values: CDR1 DFQATT, CDR2 SNEGSKA (reference sequence). The V gene lost 3 bases and the J gene lost 3 bases, with 8 bases spanning the gap. The chain's CDR3 is CSARMASNEKLFF. The DNA of the CDR3 is TGCAGTGCTAGGATGGCCTCTAATGAAAAACTGTTTTTT.

The sample holds many counts of this clonotype. CDR3 DNA: TGTGCCAGCAGTTACGAAACTCAGGGGTCACCCCTCCACTTT. This codes for CASSYETQGSPLHF. V is TRBV6-5 and J is TRBJ1-6, with a possible D match to TRBD1 (6 bases). Per the germline V gene, CDR1 is MNHEY and CDR2 is SVGAGI. V was clipped by 2 bases and J by 10 bases, with 12 bases between them. The length of the CDR3 is 14 residues.

The chain is built from TRBV12-3 or TRBV12-4 and TRBJ2-7; D gene uncertain. V was cut by 5 bases and J by 9 bases, with 17 bases left in between. The CDR3 sequence is 13 residues long. Here the CDR3 reads CASSKPDRQGQYF. The DNA for the CDR3 is TGTGCCAGCAGTAAACCGGATAGACAAGGGCAGTACTTC.

In its sample, this clonotype was seen many times. The chain recombines TRBV10-1 with TRBJ2-3; D assignment may be TRBD1 or TRBD2 (5 bases each). Trimming shortened V by 3 bases and J by 6 bases, and 13 bases separated the two germline ends. This CDR3 spans 14 amino acids. The germline gives CDR1 WNHNN, CDR2 SYGVQD (reference sequence). The CDR3 nucleotides read TGCGCCAGCAGTGATGGGACGGGGTCGGATACGCAGTATTTT. Its translation is CASSDGTGSDTQYF.

This clonotype was picked up many times. V and J are TRBV20-1 and TRBJ2-5; 14 bases are a match to TRBD2. Germline values: CDR1 DFQATT, CDR2 SNEGSKA (reference sequence). This CDR3 is 18 amino acids long. The trim removed 0 bases at V and 4 bases at J, leaving 10 bases unmatched. Here the CDR3 reads CSAREGTKGLAGAETQYF. In DNA, the CDR3 is TGCAGTGCTAGAGAGGGGACAAAGGGACTAGCGGGAGCAGAGACCCAGTACTTC.

This sequence joins TRBV12-3 or TRBV12-4 and TRBJ1-1, with a weak D call TRBD1 (6 bases). The V end was cut by 6 bases, the J end by 0 bases, with 11 bases between. This CDR3 spans 14 amino acids. CDR3 coding DNA: TGTGCCAGCAGGAGGACAGATATGAACACTGAAGCTTTCTTT. Encoded protein: CASRRTDMNTEAFF.

Only a few counts were recorded for this clonotype. The rearrangement joins TRBV20-1 to TRBJ2-4; no reliable D call. The germline V and J ends were trimmed by 6 bases and 3 bases, with 21 bases remaining between them. Germline CDR1 DFQATT, CDR2 SNEGSKA (reference sequence). This CDR3 contains 16 residues. CDR3 bases: TGCAGTGCCGTAATTATGGTCTTGGACGGCAAAAACATTCAGTACTTC. Protein product: CSAVIMVLDGKNIQYF.

This clonotype was found many times. V and J are TRBV20-1 and TRBJ1-1, with D possibly matching TRBD1 (6 bases). This CDR3 has 13 residues. CDR1 DFQATT and CDR2 SNEGSKA come from the germline V gene (reference sequence). V lost 3 bases to trimming and J lost 5 bases, with 13 bases between them. The CDR3 loop reads CSASYREGTEAFF. The CDR3 region has the DNA TGCAGTGCTAGTTACAGGGAGGGTACTGAAGCTTTCTTT.

This clonotype was seen more than once but under ten times. J is TRBJ2-7 and V is TRBV15; D is possibly TRBD1 (6 bases). The V gene lost 2 bases and the J gene lost 3 bases, with 14 bases spanning the gap. This CDR3 comprises 15 residues. The germline CDR1 and CDR2 sequences are LNHNV and YYDKDF (reference sequence). The CDR3 here is CATSRQATGRYEQYF. The DNA for the CDR3 is TGTGCCACCAGCAGACAAGCGACAGGCCGCTACGAGCAGTACTTC.

This clonotype was seen many times. In nucleotides, the CDR3 is TGCAGTGCTTATCCATGGAACACTGAAGCTTTCTTT. Translation: CSAYPWNTEAFF. The chain recombines TRBV20-1 with TRBJ1-1, with D unclear. V lost 5 bases and J lost 1, with 8 bases in between. The germline CDR1 and CDR2 sequences are DFQATT and SNEGSKA (reference sequence). CDR3 length equals 12 residues.

The chain links TRBV20-1 to TRBJ2-5; D gene uncertain. Trimming removed 3 bases from V and 5 bases from J, with 16 bases in between. This CDR3 is 14 amino acids long. The V gene's germline CDR1 is DFQATT and CDR2 SNEGSKA (reference sequence). CDR3 protein: CSASRRLRSETQYF. The CDR3 nucleotides are TGCAGTGCTAGTAGACGCCTTCGTTCGGAGACCCAGTACTTC.

This clonotype has only a few counts. The V and J genes are TRBV20-1 and TRBJ1-4; the D gene is possibly TRBD1 (6 bases). Germline assignment: CDR1 DFQATT and CDR2 SNEGSKA (reference sequence). Trimming pared 5 bases from V and 8 bases from J, leaving 12 bases between. The CDR3 totals 12 residues. CDR3 protein: CSAEGGEEKLFF. CDR3 in DNA: TGCAGTGCTGAGGGGGGGGAAGAAAAACTGTTTTTT.

This clonotype was counted many times. This rearrangement joins TRBV12-3 or TRBV12-4 to TRBJ1-2, with D possibly matching TRBD1 (6 bases). Between the trimmed V and J ends, which lost 7 bases and 6 bases, there was a span of 21 bases. The CDR3 totals 15 residues. For the CDR3, the DNA is TGTGCCAGCAAAACTACATATGGGGCAGGGGATGGCTACACCTTC. Translated, it gives CASKTTYGAGDGYTF.

This clonotype came up a few times. The V and J genes are TRBV20-1 and TRBJ2-7, with 9 bases lining up with TRBD2. The CDR3 covers 13 residues. CDR1 is DFQATT and CDR2 is SNEGSKA in the germline V gene (reference sequence). V shed 4 bases, J shed 5 bases, and the junction held 6 bases outside the gene matches. CDR3 sequence: CSATAGGRHEQYF. In DNA, the CDR3 is TGCAGTGCTACAGCGGGAGGTCGGCACGAGCAGTACTTC.

Ten or more counts support this clonotype. The genes are TRBV20-1 and TRBJ2-1; TRBD2 matches at 7 bases. With V trimmed by 5 bases and J by 5 bases, 12 bases remained unmatched. Looked up from germline, CDR1 is DFQATT and CDR2 is SNEGSKA (reference sequence). This CDR3 region has 15 residues. The CDR3 sequence: CSASRLLAADNEQFF. The CDR3 DNA is TGCAGTGCTTCGCGTCTGCTAGCGGCCGACAATGAGCAGTTCTTC.

This clonotype was seen a handful of times. V and J are TRBV20-1 and TRBJ1-2, with 10 nucleotides matching TRBD1. Losses at the gene ends were 6 bases for V and 4 bases for J; bases not matched to a gene: 5. CDR3 length: 13 residues. Germline CDR1 and CDR2: DFQATT and SNEGSKA (reference sequence). The DNA of the CDR3 is TGCAGTGCCCGGACAGGGGGACCCTATGGCTACACCTTC. Residues: CSARTGGPYGYTF.

V gene TRBV3-1 combines with J gene TRBJ1-1; D is unclear. Per the germline V gene, CDR1 is LGHDT and CDR2 is YNNKEL (reference sequence). The V end was cut by 7 bases, the J end by 4 bases, with 13 bases between. This CDR3 region has 13 residues. As DNA, the CDR3 is TGTGCCAGCACAACGGGGTTTGGCACTGAAGCTTTCTTT. Protein sequence: CASTTGFGTEAFF.

This clonotype was counted a few times. This sequence joins TRBV6-1 and TRBJ2-5; 7 positions match TRBD2. The germline gives CDR1 MNHNS, CDR2 SASEGT. Trimming at V came to 2 bases and at J to 5 bases, leaving 8 bases not matched to a gene. The CDR3 is 15 amino acids. The CDR3 DNA sequence: TGTGCCAGCAGTGAAAACTACGCGGGGGTGGAGACCCAGTACTTC. Protein: CASSENYAGVETQYF.

There are many counts of this clonotype. The V and J genes are TRBV12-3 or TRBV12-4 and TRBJ2-3; D may be TRBD2 (5 bases). This CDR3 is 13 amino acids long. Trimming stripped 7 bases from V and 0 bases from J, with 8 bases between. Here the CDR3 DNA reads TGTGCCAGCAAAGTAGCGAGCACAGATACGCAGTATTTT. Amino acid sequence: CASKVASTDTQYF.

This clonotype was recorded at least ten times. V and J are TRBV6-5 and TRBJ1-2, with 7 nucleotides matching TRBD1. In germline, CDR1 is MNHEY, CDR2 SVGAGI. This CDR3 comprises 14 residues. V was clipped by 0 bases and J by 7 bases; unmatched bases: 5. The CDR3 protein is CASSYSGDRAGYTF. In DNA form, the CDR3 reads TGTGCCAGCAGTTACTCCGGCGACAGGGCTGGCTACACCTTC.

At least ten counts were recorded for this clonotype. The gene calls are TRBV29-1 and TRBJ2-7; 7 bases map to TRBD2. The CDR3 is made up of 12 amino acids. V lost 6 bases and J lost 4; bases outside the gene matches: 6. Germline V gene lookup returns CDR1 SQVTM and CDR2 ANQGSEA. CDR3 DNA: TGCAGCGTCCGGGACTATTTGTACGAGCAGTACTTC. It yields the protein CSVRDYLYEQYF.

Here the CDR3 DNA reads TGTGCCAGCACCCTCCGGTGGGGATACGGGGCCGGGGAGCTGTTTTTT. Amino acids: CASTLRWGYGAGELFF. This chain connects TRBV18 to TRBJ2-2; possible D gene TRBD2, 5 bases. CDR1 is KGHSH, CDR2 LQKENI, per germline. Trimming shortened V by 8 bases and J by 6 bases, and 22 bases separated the two germline ends. This CDR3 has 16 amino acids.

This clonotype was recorded a few times. The chain has TRBV30 and TRBJ2-7, with D perhaps matching TRBD2 (5 bases). V was shortened by 0 bases and J by 2 bases, with 5 bases between the two germline ends. CDR3 length: 12 residues. Germline CDR1 reads GTSNPN; CDR2 reads SVGIG (reference sequence). For the CDR3, the DNA is TGTGCCTGGAGTGTTAGCGCCTACGAGCAGTACTTC. Translating gives CAWSVSAYEQYF.

J is TRBJ2-1 and V is TRBV5-1; no firm D call. CDR1 SGHRS and CDR2 YFSETQ come from the germline V gene. Trimming took off 0 bases at V and 10 bases at J, with 11 bases between the two ends. The CDR3 is 13 residues long. The CDR3 loop reads CASSLERRSEQFF. The CDR3 DNA reads TGCGCCAGCAGCTTGGAACGGAGATCGGAGCAGTTCTTC.

This clonotype was picked up many times. DNA for the CDR3: TGCAGCGGGGAGCGTTTAGTGAGTCGCCCCTACAATGAGCAGTTCTTC. This codes for CSGERLVSRPYNEQFF. The chain employs TRBV29-1 and TRBJ2-1; perhaps TRBD2 as D (5 bases). The V and J ends lost 7 bases and 2 bases respectively, with 21 bases between them. Germline V lookup: CDR1 SQVTM, CDR2 ANQGSEA. CDR3 length: 16 amino acids.